These T cell receptor beta chains were read from a single sample in a study of T cell responses to AZD1222 COVID-19 vaccine. Sequencing used immunoSEQ multiplex PCR; TCRdb keeps in-frame clones, though not all of them. The data contain 140,000 to 150,000 clones, about 90% of them singletons. This sample comprised peripheral blood, obtained on day 0 of MenACWY control vaccination. Receptors were obtained from an adult in good health. The CDR3 runs from the conserved cysteine through the conserved F or W. A D gene is named only where the DNA matches it firmly. Clone size is stated in some rows and not others, as once, few, many or a class when expanded.

V gene: TRBV18
D gene: TRBD1
clone size: -
J gene: TRBJ1-1
CDR3 protein: CASSPWTGPEAFF
CDR3 DNA: TGTGCCAGCTCACCATGGACAGGGCCTGAAGCTTTCTTT

V gene: TRBV19
D gene: -
clone size: -
J gene: TRBJ1-6
CDR3 protein: CASSITKSSYNSPLHF
CDR3 DNA: TGTGCCAGTAGTATCACTAAGAGCTCCTATAATTCACCCCTCCACTTT

V gene: TRBV12-5
D gene: TRBD2
clone size: -
J gene: TRBJ2-6
CDR3 protein: CASDRAGGAGANVLTF
CDR3 DNA: TGTGCTAGTGATAGGGCGGGGGGCGCTGGGGCCAACGTCCTGACTTTC

V gene: TRBV30
D gene: TRBD1
clone size: -
J gene: TRBJ1-4
CDR3 protein: CAWTRQGNEKLFF
CDR3 DNA: TGTGCCTGGACTCGACAGGGAAATGAAAAACTGTTTTTT

V gene: TRBV5-1
D gene: -
clone size: -
J gene: TRBJ1-6
CDR3 protein: CASSQGMDSPLHF
CDR3 DNA: TGCGCCAGCAGCCAGGGGATGGATTCACCCCTCCACTTT

V gene: TRBV29-1
D gene: TRBD1
clone size: -
J gene: TRBJ1-6
CDR3 protein: CSVGGGDSPLHF
CDR3 DNA: TGCAGCGTTGGAGGGGGCGATTCACCCCTCCACTTT

V gene: TRBV7-6
D gene: -
clone size: -
J gene: TRBJ1-6
CDR3 protein: CASSLSGNSYNSPLHF
CDR3 DNA: TGTGCCAGCAGCCTTTCGGGGAACTCCTATAATTCACCCCTCCACTTT

V gene: TRBV7-3
D gene: -
clone size: -
J gene: TRBJ1-1
CDR3 protein: CASSSRTEAFF
CDR3 DNA: TGTGCCAGCAGCTCCCGGACAGAAGCTTTCTTT

V gene: TRBV30
D gene: -
clone size: once
J gene: TRBJ2-6
CDR3 protein: CAWSVPGIGANVLTF
CDR3 DNA: TGTGCCTGGAGTGTACCGGGGATTGGGGCCAACGTCCTGACTTTC

V gene: TRBV10-3
D gene: -
clone size: -
J gene: TRBJ1-4
CDR3 protein: CATGRGANEKLFF
CDR3 DNA: TGTGCGACGGGGCGGGGGGCTAATGAAAAACTGTTTTTT

V gene: TRBV5-1
D gene: -
clone size: -
J gene: TRBJ2-7
CDR3 protein: CASSLGSSEQYF
CDR3 DNA: TGCGCCAGCAGCTTGGGGAGCTCCGAGCAGTACTTC

V gene: TRBV7-9
D gene: TRBD2
clone size: -
J gene: TRBJ2-3
CDR3 protein: CASSLRTSGTTDTQYF
CDR3 DNA: TGTGCCAGCAGCCTAAGGACTAGCGGCACCACAGATACGCAGTATTTT

V gene: TRBV6-2/TRBV6-3
D gene: -
clone size: -
J gene: TRBJ1-3
CDR3 protein: CASSYRGRSGNTIYF
CDR3 DNA: TGTGCCAGCAGTTACAGGGGAAGATCTGGAAACACCATATATTTT

V gene: TRBV30
D gene: TRBD2
clone size: -
J gene: TRBJ2-1
CDR3 protein: CAWSAPGLAGSGSKFF
CDR3 DNA: TGTGCCTGGAGCGCTCCGGGACTAGCGGGGTCTGGGTCCAAGTTCTTC

V gene: TRBV7-2
D gene: TRBD1
clone size: -
J gene: TRBJ1-5
CDR3 protein: CASSEDRGKVQPQHF
CDR3 DNA: TGTGCCAGCAGCGAAGACAGGGGTAAGGTTCAGCCCCAGCATTTT

V gene: TRBV5-5
D gene: -
clone size: -
J gene: TRBJ2-3
CDR3 protein: CASSLGTDFTDTQYF
CDR3 DNA: TGTGCCAGCAGCTTGGGGACGGATTTCACAGATACGCAGTATTTT

V gene: TRBV27
D gene: -
clone size: -
J gene: TRBJ2-7
CDR3 protein: CASSPSRRANYEQYF
CDR3 DNA: TGTGCCAGCAGTCCCAGCCGAAGGGCTAACTACGAGCAGTACTTC

V gene: TRBV5-8
D gene: TRBD1
clone size: -
J gene: TRBJ2-7
CDR3 protein: CASSWDSSPFEQYF
CDR3 DNA: TGTGCCAGCAGCTGGGACAGTTCCCCGTTCGAGCAGTACTTC

V gene: TRBV6-5
D gene: TRBD1
clone size: -
J gene: TRBJ1-1
CDR3 protein: CASRKDRGQNTEAFF
CDR3 DNA: TGTGCCAGCAGGAAAGACAGGGGCCAGAACACTGAAGCTTTCTTT

V gene: TRBV10-3
D gene: -
clone size: -
J gene: TRBJ1-2
CDR3 protein: CAIRTEANYGYTF
CDR3 DNA: TGTGCCATCAGGACAGAAGCTAACTATGGCTACACCTTC

V gene: TRBV19
D gene: -
clone size: -
J gene: TRBJ2-2
CDR3 protein: CASSTRVSSTGELFF
CDR3 DNA: TGTGCCAGTAGTACCCGAGTTTCAAGCACCGGGGAGCTGTTTTTT

V gene: TRBV28
D gene: -
clone size: few
J gene: TRBJ1-3
CDR3 protein: CAIHREAGNTIYF
CDR3 DNA: TGTGCCATCCACAGGGAGGCTGGAAACACCATATATTTT

V gene: TRBV7-9
D gene: -
clone size: few
J gene: TRBJ1-4
CDR3 protein: CASSLGRATNEKLFF
CDR3 DNA: TGTGCCAGCAGCTTAGGTAGGGCAACTAATGAAAAACTGTTTTTT

V gene: TRBV24-1
D gene: TRBD1
clone size: -
J gene: TRBJ1-4
CDR3 protein: CATQGSGQHNEKLFF
CDR3 DNA: TGTGCCACCCAAGGTTCGGGACAGCATAATGAAAAACTGTTTTTT

V gene: TRBV2
D gene: -
clone size: -
J gene: TRBJ2-3
CDR3 protein: CASRGGWADTQYF
CDR3 DNA: TGTGCCAGCAGGGGGGGATGGGCAGATACGCAGTATTTT

V gene: TRBV18
D gene: -
clone size: -
J gene: TRBJ1-1
CDR3 protein: CASSPKGGTEAFF
CDR3 DNA: TGTGCCAGCTCACCAAAGGGAGGCACTGAAGCTTTCTTT

V gene: TRBV5-1
D gene: TRBD2
clone size: -
J gene: TRBJ2-7
CDR3 protein: CASSFGTSGTYEQYF
CDR3 DNA: TGCGCCAGCAGCTTCGGGACTAGCGGGACTTACGAGCAGTACTTC

V gene: TRBV9
D gene: -
clone size: -
J gene: TRBJ2-2
CDR3 protein: CASSVFAGADTGELFF
CDR3 DNA: TGTGCCAGCAGCGTATTTGCAGGGGCGGACACCGGGGAGCTGTTTTTT

V gene: TRBV11-1
D gene: -
clone size: -
J gene: TRBJ2-5
CDR3 protein: CASSVNPSVEETQYF
CDR3 DNA: TGTGCCAGCAGCGTAAATCCCTCGGTAGAAGAGACCCAGTACTTC

V gene: TRBV5-4
D gene: -
clone size: few
J gene: TRBJ1-1
CDR3 protein: CASSLGGGQTNTEAFF
CDR3 DNA: TGTGCCAGCAGCTTGGGCGGGGGTCAGACGAACACTGAAGCTTTCTTT

V gene: TRBV18
D gene: -
clone size: -
J gene: TRBJ1-1
CDR3 protein: CASSSQNTEAFF
CDR3 DNA: TGTGCCAGCTCCTCCCAGAACACTGAAGCTTTCTTT

V gene: TRBV5-1
D gene: TRBD2
clone size: few
J gene: TRBJ2-7
CDR3 protein: CASSLNRNSGNTYEQYF
CDR3 DNA: TGCGCCAGCAGCCTTAACAGGAACAGCGGGAATACCTACGAGCAGTACTTC

V gene: TRBV19
D gene: TRBD1
clone size: -
J gene: TRBJ1-5
CDR3 protein: CASSGRTGTNNQPQHF
CDR3 DNA: TGTGCCAGTAGTGGGAGGACAGGGACAAACAATCAGCCCCAGCATTTT

V gene: TRBV7-3
D gene: -
clone size: -
J gene: TRBJ2-1
CDR3 protein: CASSRVGGPRNEQFF
CDR3 DNA: TGTGCCAGCAGCCGTGTAGGGGGGCCCCGAAACGAGCAGTTCTTC

V gene: TRBV5-4
D gene: -
clone size: -
J gene: TRBJ1-1
CDR3 protein: CASSYGTPEAFF
CDR3 DNA: TGTGCCAGCAGCTATGGGACACCTGAAGCTTTCTTT

V gene: TRBV19
D gene: -
clone size: -
J gene: TRBJ2-7
CDR3 protein: CASHTGNEQYF
CDR3 DNA: TGTGCCAGCCACACAGGGAACGAGCAGTACTTC

V gene: TRBV5-4
D gene: -
clone size: -
J gene: TRBJ2-7
CDR3 protein: CASRIDGSSYEQYF
CDR3 DNA: TGTGCCAGCAGAATAGACGGGAGCTCCTACGAGCAGTACTTC

V gene: TRBV7-9
D gene: -
clone size: -
J gene: TRBJ2-7
CDR3 protein: CASSLEPGIRPYEQYF
CDR3 DNA: TGTGCCAGCAGCTTAGAACCGGGGATAAGACCCTACGAGCAGTACTTC

V gene: TRBV6-5
D gene: TRBD1
clone size: once
J gene: TRBJ1-1
CDR3 protein: CASIETGAHTEAFF
CDR3 DNA: TGTGCCAGCATCGAGACAGGGGCTCACACTGAAGCTTTCTTT

V gene: TRBV6-5
D gene: -
clone size: -
J gene: TRBJ1-1
CDR3 protein: CASSRERDTEAFF
CDR3 DNA: TGTGCCAGCAGCAGGGAGCGGGACACTGAAGCTTTCTTT

V gene: TRBV6-5
D gene: TRBD1
clone size: -
J gene: TRBJ1-2
CDR3 protein: CASSSGGGQGSYGYTF
CDR3 DNA: TGTGCCAGCAGTTCCGGAGGGGGACAGGGGTCCTATGGCTACACCTTC

V gene: TRBV14
D gene: -
clone size: -
J gene: TRBJ2-4
CDR3 protein: CASSPAGNIQYF
CDR3 DNA: TGTGCCAGCAGCCCAGCGGGTAACATTCAGTACTTC

V gene: TRBV24-1
D gene: TRBD1
clone size: -
J gene: TRBJ2-3
CDR3 protein: CATSESGTGSSDTQYF
CDR3 DNA: TGTGCCACCAGTGAATCCGGGACAGGGTCATCAGATACGCAGTATTTT

V gene: TRBV6-5
D gene: -
clone size: few
J gene: TRBJ1-3
CDR3 protein: CASSRGNTIYF
CDR3 DNA: TGTGCCAGCAGCCGCGGAAACACCATATATTTT

V gene: TRBV7-8
D gene: -
clone size: -
J gene: TRBJ2-7
CDR3 protein: CASRQQGDEQYF
CDR3 DNA: TGTGCCAGCAGGCAACAGGGTGACGAGCAGTACTTC

V gene: TRBV24-1
D gene: -
clone size: -
J gene: TRBJ2-6
CDR3 protein: CATSDYNSGANVLTF
CDR3 DNA: TGTGCCACCAGTGATTACAACTCTGGGGCCAACGTCCTGACTTTC

V gene: TRBV18
D gene: -
clone size: -
J gene: TRBJ2-7
CDR3 protein: CASSLGNSYEQYF
CDR3 DNA: TGTGCCAGCTCACTGGGGAACTCCTACGAGCAGTACTTC

V gene: TRBV30
D gene: TRBD1
clone size: once
J gene: TRBJ1-2
CDR3 protein: CAWSVQGANYGYTF
CDR3 DNA: TGTGCCTGGAGTGTACAGGGGGCTAACTATGGCTACACCTTC

V gene: TRBV5-5
D gene: -
clone size: -
J gene: TRBJ2-1
CDR3 protein: CASSQSLGYHEQFF
CDR3 DNA: TGTGCCAGCAGCCAATCATTAGGTTACCATGAGCAGTTCTTC

V gene: TRBV20-1
D gene: -
clone size: -
J gene: TRBJ1-2
CDR3 protein: CSAPGNYGYTF
CDR3 DNA: TGCAGTGCTCCCGGTAACTATGGCTACACCTTC

V gene: TRBV20-1
D gene: TRBD2
clone size: -
J gene: TRBJ2-3
CDR3 protein: CSASSAGGTDTQYF
CDR3 DNA: TGCAGTGCTAGTTCGGCGGGAGGCACAGATACGCAGTATTTT

V gene: TRBV29-1
D gene: -
clone size: -
J gene: TRBJ1-1
CDR3 protein: CSVEDQAGTEAFF
CDR3 DNA: TGCAGCGTTGAAGATCAGGCGGGAACTGAAGCTTTCTTT

V gene: TRBV12-3/TRBV12-4
D gene: -
clone size: -
J gene: TRBJ2-7
CDR3 protein: CASSSPYEQYF
CDR3 DNA: TGTGCCAGCAGTTCCCCCTACGAGCAGTACTTC

V gene: TRBV10-3
D gene: -
clone size: -
J gene: TRBJ1-1
CDR3 protein: CAIRIADGNTEAFF
CDR3 DNA: TGTGCCATCAGGATCGCGGACGGGAACACTGAAGCTTTCTTT

V gene: TRBV6-1
D gene: -
clone size: once
J gene: TRBJ1-5
CDR3 protein: CASSESGGRQPQHF
CDR3 DNA: TGTGCCAGCAGTGAAAGCGGGGGGCGTCAGCCCCAGCATTTT